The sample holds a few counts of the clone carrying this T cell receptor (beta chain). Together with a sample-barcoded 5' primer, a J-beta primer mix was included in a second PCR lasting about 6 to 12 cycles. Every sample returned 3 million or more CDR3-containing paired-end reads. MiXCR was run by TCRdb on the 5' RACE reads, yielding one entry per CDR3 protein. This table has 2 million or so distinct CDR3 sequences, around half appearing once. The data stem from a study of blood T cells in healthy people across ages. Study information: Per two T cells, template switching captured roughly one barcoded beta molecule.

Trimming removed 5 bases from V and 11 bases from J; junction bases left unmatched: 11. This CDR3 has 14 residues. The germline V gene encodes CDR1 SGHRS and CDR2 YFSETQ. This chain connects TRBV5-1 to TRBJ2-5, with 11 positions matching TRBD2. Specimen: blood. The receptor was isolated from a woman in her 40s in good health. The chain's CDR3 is CASRQGTSGDEQYF. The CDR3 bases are TGCGCCAGCAGACAAGGGACTAGCGGTGATGAGCAGTACTTC.